The 7 T cell receptor beta chains below were found in one sample sequenced in a study of shared clonotypes between healthy human individuals. Measured with immunoSEQ multiplex PCR; TCRdb has only the in-frame clones, and not every one. The table has hundreds of thousands of clones, 73% seen once; the top ten hold 1.5% to 2%. The sequenced sample consisted of memory CD4+ T cells sorted from blood. Subset defined: CD45RA-negative fraction. The source is a woman aged 25 to 39 in good health.

The chain joins TRBV21-1 to TRBJ1-3. TRBV21-1 is a pseudogene locus. The CDR3 runs 14 residues. The CDR3 nucleotides read TGTGCCAGCAGCACCCACCGCTCTGGAAACACCATATATTTT. It yields the protein CASSTHRSGNTIYF.

This clone was observed a single time. The chain is built from TRBV28 and TRBJ2-2; D perhaps matches TRBD2 (6 bases). V dropped 1 base and J dropped 4 bases, with 10 bases sitting between them. Germline lookup yields CDR1 MDHEN and CDR2 SYDVKM. The CDR3 extends over 15 amino acids. The CDR3: CASSLSGTFTGELFF. The CDR3 region has the DNA TGTGCCAGCAGTTTATCCGGGACTTTCACCGGGGAGCTGTTTTTT.

This clone came up a few times. The J gene is TRBJ2-7, the V gene TRBV10-3; a weak D match, TRBD1 (6 bases). The ends were cut back, 4 bases at V and 5 bases at J, with 18 bases in the middle. Germline CDR1 reads ENHRY; CDR2 reads SYGVKD. This CDR3 has 15 amino acids. In nucleotides, the CDR3 is TGTGCCATCAGTGGGATGAGGGCAGGGGCCGACGAGCAGTACTTC. It encodes CAISGMRAGADEQYF.

This clone came up many times. V gene TRBV2 combines with J gene TRBJ1-3, with D perhaps matching TRBD1 (5 bases). The ends were cut back, 4 bases at V and 9 bases at J, with 16 bases in the middle. This CDR3 is built from 14 residues. CDR1 is SNHLY, CDR2 FYNNEI, per germline. The CDR3 sequence is CASSARRGSSTIYF. The CDR3 bases are TGTGCCAGCAGTGCTCGGAGGGGAAGCAGCACCATATATTTT.

The V and J genes are TRBV7-6 and TRBJ2-7, with TRBD2 as a possible D gene (5 bases). This CDR3 is built from 13 residues. The V and J ends lost 3 bases and 6 bases respectively, with 12 bases between them. CDR1 and CDR2 (germline): SGHVS, FNYEAQ. This chain's CDR3 is CASSLRTPPEQYF. The CDR3 DNA sequence: TGTGCCAGCAGCTTGCGGACTCCTCCCGAGCAGTACTTC.

This chain uses TRBV10-1 with TRBJ2-5; 12 positions agree with TRBD2. TRBJ2-7 matches the DNA end more closely, so the J call is doubtful. Germline CDR1 WNHNN, CDR2 SYGVQD (reference sequence). This CDR3 spans 15 amino acids. This CDR3 reads CASSEGLAGIYEQYF. The CDR3 nucleotides are TGCGCCAGCAGTGAGGGACTAGCGGGAATCTACGAGCAGTACTTC.

Points on this clone: Within the sample, other DNA sequences also encode this same CDR3. The V gene is TRBV27, the J gene TRBJ1-5, with no clear D. In germline, CDR1 is MNHEY, CDR2 SMNVEV (reference sequence). V was trimmed by 2 bases and J by 7 bases, leaving 9 bases between them. CDR3 size: 13 residues. For the CDR3, the DNA is TGTGCCAGCAGTTTACAGGAGGACCAGCCCCAGCATTTT. The encoded protein is CASSLQEDQPQHF.